One and the same sample provided the 8 T cell receptor beta chains below, sequenced in a study of blood T cell repertoires in COVID-19. Using immunoSEQ multiplex PCR, the repertoire was profiled, and TCRdb retains in-frame clones only, with some absent. The sample holds under 250,000 clones, about 80% seen once. What was sequenced was PBMCs or T cells enriched from blood (not recorded which). The receptor source for this set is a man in his sixties who had recovered from COVID-19.

This clone was seen a few times. This CDR3 is CASSLRTNLEAFF. DNA for the CDR3: TGTGCCAGCAGCTTAAGGACAAACCTTGAAGCTTTCTTT. This chain connects TRBV7-2 to TRBJ1-1, with D possibly matching TRBD1 (5 bases). V shed 2 bases and J shed 7 bases, with 11 bases lying between them. CDR1 and CDR2 (germline): SGHTA, FQGNSA. The length of the CDR3 is 13 residues.

This chain links TRBV11-3 with TRBJ2-7; no firm D call. The CDR3 contains 14 residues. From germline, CDR1 is SGHNT and CDR2 YENEEA. V was clipped by 2 bases and J by 0 bases, with 8 bases between them. As DNA, the CDR3 is TGTGCCAGCAGCTTACGCGGCGGCTCCTACGAGCAGTACTTC. Protein: CASSLRGGSYEQYF.

The rearrangement links TRBV5-4 to TRBJ2-7; TRBD2 matches 15 bases. Per the germline V gene, CDR1 is SGHNT and CDR2 is YYREEE (reference sequence). This CDR3 is built from 15 residues. The V and J ends lost 4 bases and 4 bases, in that order; junction bases with no gene match: 3. CDR3 sequence reads: CASSAGLAGGYEQYF. For the CDR3, the DNA is TGTGCCAGCAGCGCGGGACTAGCGGGGGGTTACGAGCAGTACTTC.

The V gene is TRBV19, the J gene TRBJ1-1; tentatively, D is TRBD1 (6 bases). This CDR3 contains 15 residues. V gave up 2 bases and J gave up 3 bases, with 13 bases separating them. Germline V gene data show CDR1 as LNHDA and CDR2 as SQIVND (reference sequence). The CDR3 nucleotides read TGTGCCAGTAGTATACTCCAGGGGTGGGACACTGAAGCTTTCTTT. Its translation: CASSILQGWDTEAFF.

This sequence joins TRBV5-1 and TRBJ1-6; D uncertain. The length of the CDR3 is 15 residues. Trimming removed 0 bases from V and 8 bases from J, with 12 bases in between. Germline-derived CDR1 and CDR2 are SGHRS and YFSETQ. The CDR3 protein is CASSLVPGWDSPLHF. CDR3 DNA sequence: TGCGCCAGCAGCTTGGTACCGGGATGGGATTCACCCCTCCACTTT.

The J gene is TRBJ1-3, the V gene TRBV2, with 8 bases identical to TRBD1. This CDR3 spans 17 amino acids. Germline V lookup: CDR1 SNHLY, CDR2 FYNNEI. With 3 bases clipped from V and 2 bases from J, the junction kept 9 bases outside the gene matches. CDR3 amino acids: CASSDTTGASTGNTIYF. As DNA, the CDR3 is TGTGCCAGCAGTGATACGACAGGGGCATCGACTGGAAACACCATATATTTT.

The chain combines TRBV2 with TRBJ2-5; tentative D call: TRBD2 (5 bases). CDR1 and CDR2 (germline): SNHLY, FYNNEI. The CDR3 is 13 amino acids. V was clipped by 3 bases and J by 7 bases, with 12 bases between them. The CDR3 reads CASSDESRGTQYF. The CDR3 DNA is TGTGCCAGCAGTGATGAGAGCCGGGGGACCCAGTACTTC.

This rearrangement joins TRBV9 to TRBJ1-1; D is unresolved. Between the trimmed V and J ends, which lost 1 base and 0 bases, there was a span of 7 bases. This CDR3 contains 14 residues. Germline V gene sequence: CDR1 SGDLS, CDR2 YYNGEE. CDR3 loop: CASSVFPMNTEAFF. The CDR3 DNA follows: TGTGCCAGCAGCGTATTCCCCATGAACACTGAAGCTTTCTTT.